This T cell receptor beta chain emerged from a study of cytomegalovirus exposure and HLA in healthy donors. Study-wide points: In an earlier analysis, about 87% or about 30%: the productive usage of most TCR beta V segments. Reports state that TCR beta sequences accurately predicted most subjects' HLA-A and HLA-B alleles. Later work showed greater clonal expansion in HLA-associated TCR beta chains than in equally common others.

There are a few counts of this clone. The antigen is unknown. The PCR was carried out with 60 Vbeta primers and 13 Jbeta primers. Clones were read by immunoSEQ multiplex PCR, and TCRdb kept only the in-frame ones, dropping some. The sample has some 41,000 clones; roughly half are singletons. With 4 bases removed from V and 6 bases from J, the gap between germline ends came to 14 bases. The CDR3 length is 14 residues. Per germline, CDR1 SGHTA and CDR2 FQGNSA. V gene TRBV7-2 combines with J gene TRBJ2-3; D gene uncertain. Sequenced material: PBMCs. This TCR derives from a man in his sixties in good health and CMV-seronegative. The CDR3 DNA reads TGTGCCAGCAGCTACCCCCCCCTGCAGGATACGCAGTATTTT. Protein sequence: CASSYPPLQDTQYF.